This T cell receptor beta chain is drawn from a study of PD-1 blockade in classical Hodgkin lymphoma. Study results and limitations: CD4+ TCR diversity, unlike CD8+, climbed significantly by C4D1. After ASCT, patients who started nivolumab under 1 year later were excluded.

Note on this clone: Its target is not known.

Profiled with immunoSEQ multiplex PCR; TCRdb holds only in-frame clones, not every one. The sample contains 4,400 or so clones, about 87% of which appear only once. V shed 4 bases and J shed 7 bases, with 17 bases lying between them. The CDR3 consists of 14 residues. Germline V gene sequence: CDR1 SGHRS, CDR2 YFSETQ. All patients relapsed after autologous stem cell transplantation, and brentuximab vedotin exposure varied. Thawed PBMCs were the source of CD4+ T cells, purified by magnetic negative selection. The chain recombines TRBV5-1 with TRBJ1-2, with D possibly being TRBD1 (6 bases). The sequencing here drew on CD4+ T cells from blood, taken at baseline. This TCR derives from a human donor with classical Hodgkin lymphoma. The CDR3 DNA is TGCGCCAGCAGCGATCAGGGGATGGACGGTGGCTACACCTTC. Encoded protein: CASSDQGMDGGYTF.